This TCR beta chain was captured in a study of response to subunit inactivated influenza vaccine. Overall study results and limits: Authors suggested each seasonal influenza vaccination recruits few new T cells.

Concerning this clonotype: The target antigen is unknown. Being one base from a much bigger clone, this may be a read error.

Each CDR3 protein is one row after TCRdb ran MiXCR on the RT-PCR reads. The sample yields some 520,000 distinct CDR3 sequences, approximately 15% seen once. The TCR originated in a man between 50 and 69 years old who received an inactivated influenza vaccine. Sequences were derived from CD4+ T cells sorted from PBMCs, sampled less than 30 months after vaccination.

CDR3 nucleotides: TGCGCCGGCAGTGCTCAGGGATCTTACAATGAGCAGTTCTTC. This gives the protein CAGSAQGSYNEQFF. The chain has TRBV10-1 and TRBJ2-1; TRBD1 might be the D (5 bases). Looked up from germline, CDR1 is WNHNN and CDR2 is SYGVQD (reference sequence). CDR3 length: 14 amino acids.